This TCR beta chain was captured by sequencing in a study of blood T cell repertoires in COVID-19. The germline V gene encodes CDR1 MNHEY and CDR2 SVGAGI. After removal of 6 bases from V and 2 bases from J, the junction contained 6 bases not matched to a gene. The CDR3 contains 14 residues. TCRdb's copy holds only in-frame clones and misses some; the assay was immunoSEQ multiplex PCR. The sample consists of around 260,000 clones, approximately 89% of them appearing once. The gene calls are TRBV6-5 and TRBJ2-7, with 8 bases that match TRBD1. The material sequenced was peripheral blood. The receptor comes from a woman in her fifties or sixties with acute or convalescent COVID-19. CDR3 DNA: TGTGCCAGCAGCGGGACAGGTGGTCCCTACGAGCAGTACTTC. Its translation: CASSGTGGPYEQYF.